This T cell receptor beta chain comes out of a study of blood T cells in healthy people across ages. Turning to the study itself: About one barcoded TCR beta cDNA was captured per two T cells.

Primed by a sample-barcoded 5' primer and a J-beta primer mix, a second PCR proceeded for 7 to 11 cycles. MiXCR was run by TCRdb on the 5' RACE reads, yielding one entry per CDR3 protein. The sample carries some 1.5 million distinct CDR3 sequences, roughly 28% recorded once. No fewer than 7 million PBMCs went into each sample. Findings and limits, study-wide: Diversity of TCR beta correlated strongly with naive T cell percentage.

The table lists this clonotype with a few counts. Its cognate antigen is unknown. The TCR was taken from a woman aged 25 to 45 in good health. What was sequenced was blood.

As DNA, the CDR3 is TGTGCCAGCAGTTTGAGGGGGGGCGCCACAGATACGCAGTATTTT. This codes for CASSLRGGATDTQYF. The genes are TRBV12-3 or TRBV12-4 and TRBJ2-3, with D maybe TRBD2 (7 bases). The CDR3 is made up of 15 amino acids. The V end lost 3 bases, the J end lost 2 bases, and 12 bases lay between the germline ends.